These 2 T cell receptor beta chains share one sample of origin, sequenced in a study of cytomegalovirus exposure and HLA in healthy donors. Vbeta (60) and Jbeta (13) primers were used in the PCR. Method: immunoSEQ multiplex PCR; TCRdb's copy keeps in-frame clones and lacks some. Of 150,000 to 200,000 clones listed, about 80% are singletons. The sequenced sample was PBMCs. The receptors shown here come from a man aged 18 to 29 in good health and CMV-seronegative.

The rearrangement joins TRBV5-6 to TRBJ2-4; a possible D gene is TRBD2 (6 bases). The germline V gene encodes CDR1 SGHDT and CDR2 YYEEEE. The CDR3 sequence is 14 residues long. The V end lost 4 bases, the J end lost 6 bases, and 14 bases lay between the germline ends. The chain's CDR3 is CASSGLGGRNIQYF. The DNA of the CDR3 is TGTGCCAGCAGCGGGTTGGGGGGACGAAACATTCAGTACTTC.

The CDR3 nucleotides read TGTGCCAGCAGCTTAGGCTCGAGCTACAATGAGCAGTTCTTC. As protein: CASSLGSSYNEQFF. The V call is TRBV11-2, the J call TRBJ2-1; D gene unclear. The germline gives CDR1 SGHAT, CDR2 FQNNGV. The CDR3 has 14 amino acids. Trimming cost V 1 base and J 3 bases, with 7 bases left between them.